The clone carrying this TCR beta chain has only a few counts. The protocol was immunoSEQ multiplex PCR, while the TCRdb copy is restricted to in-frame clones and leaves out a portion. This sample has fewer than 400,000 clones, with roughly nine tenths found just once. With V trimmed by 3 bases and J by 4 bases, 3 bases remained unmatched. Germline CDR1 SGHNT, CDR2 YENEEA. The CDR3 has 15 amino acids. The sample originates from a study of blood T cell repertoires in COVID-19. Study-level information: T cells, B-cell-depleted T cells, or PBMCs supplied cDNA or gDNA.

People in the exposed group encountered a COVID-19 case within 2 weeks before entering the study. The chain has TRBV11-3 and TRBJ2-2, with TRBD2 identical over 9 bases. Source material: PBMCs or T cells enriched from blood (not recorded which). The TCR comes from a woman in her thirties who had been exposed to COVID-19. DNA for the CDR3: TGTGCCAGCAGCTTGGGACTAGCTGGCACCGGGGAGCTGTTTTTT. Protein sequence: CASSLGLAGTGELFF.